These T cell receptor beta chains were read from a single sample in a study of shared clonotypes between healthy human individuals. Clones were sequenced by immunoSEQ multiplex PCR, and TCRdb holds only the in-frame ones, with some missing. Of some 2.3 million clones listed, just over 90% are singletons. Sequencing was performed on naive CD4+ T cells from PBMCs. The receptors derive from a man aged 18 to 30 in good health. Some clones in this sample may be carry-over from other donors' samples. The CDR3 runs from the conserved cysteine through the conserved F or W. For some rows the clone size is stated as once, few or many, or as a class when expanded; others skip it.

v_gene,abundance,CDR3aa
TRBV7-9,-,CASSPFGNTIYF
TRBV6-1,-,CASITTAMNTEAFF
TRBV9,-,CASSVRDRATYEQYF
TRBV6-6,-,CASSPPRGPNQPQHF
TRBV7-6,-,CASSRLAGGGPYNEQFF
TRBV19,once,CASSSGGGLGQYF
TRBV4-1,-,CASSQDRRPGQGPPSSYEQYF
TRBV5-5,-,CASSFLLQETQYF
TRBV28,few,CASSLWGREGTEAFF
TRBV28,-,CASGLAGPSYEQYF
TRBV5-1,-,CASSLVEENYGYTF
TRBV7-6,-,CASSLGGSASEQYF
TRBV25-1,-,CASSELGQGFGGEKLFF
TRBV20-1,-,CPWRPRLYSF
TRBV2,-,CASTLGGIRGTGELFF
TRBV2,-,CASSGTAYSNQPQHF
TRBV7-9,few,CASSPTGANEKLFF
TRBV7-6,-,CASSSYPQMANVLTF
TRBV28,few,CASTLQGGNTIYF
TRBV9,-,CASSVGGAGLNQETQYF
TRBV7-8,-,CASSLAATRQPQHF
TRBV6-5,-,CASSYAGSYEQYF
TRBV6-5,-,CASSYSPTGGKETQYF
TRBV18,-,CASSPQGRTDTQYF
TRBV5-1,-,CASSLAPDYEQYF
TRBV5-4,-,CASSSKNSGNTIYF
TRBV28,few,CASSLLSANTEAFF
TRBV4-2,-,CASSQDPGYSNQPQHF